Listed below are T cell receptor beta chains from one sample, sequenced in a study of regulatory T cells in long-lasting Graves disease. TCRdb called the multiplex PCR reads again in MiXCR, with one record for every CDR3 protein. The sample contains some 490,000 distinct CDR3 sequences, 9.5% to 15% of which appear only once. The sample also formed part of further work on T cells in Graves' hyperthyroidism and ophthalmopathy.

This sample comprised peripheral blood mononuclear cells (PBMCs), obtained at new diagnosis, from a patient treated with antithyroid drugs. These receptor sequences come from a woman aged 30 to 39 with Graves disease. The CDR3 runs from the conserved cysteine through the conserved F or W. The D gene is left open where the match is weak. Some rows have no size entry. The others give once, few or many, or a class for an expanded clone.

clone size: -; V gene: TRBV13; J gene: TRBJ2-1; D gene: TRBD1; CDR3 DNA: TGTGCCAGCAGCGTCGGACAGGGAACAAGAATCGGGAGCTCCTACAATGAGCAGTTCTTC; CDR3 protein: CASSVGQGTRIGSSYNEQFF
clone size: -; V gene: TRBV5-1; J gene: TRBJ1-1; D gene: -; CDR3 DNA: TGCGCCAGCACCCCGGATGGGGGCGTGCCGGGGGCTTTCTTT; CDR3 protein: CASTPDGGVPGAFF
clone size: many; V gene: TRBV7-9; J gene: TRBJ2-1; D gene: -; CDR3 DNA: TGTGCCAGCAGCTTAGTGGGGACGGCTATTTACAATGAGCAGTTCTTC; CDR3 protein: CASSLVGTAIYNEQFF
clone size: many; V gene: TRBV19; J gene: TRBJ2-7; D gene: TRBD1; CDR3 DNA: TGTGCCAGTAGTCCGACGGACAGGGGTTCCTACGAGCAGTACTTC; CDR3 protein: CASSPTDRGSYEQYF
clone size: -; V gene: TRBV4-3; J gene: TRBJ2-1; D gene: TRBD2; CDR3 DNA: TGCGCCAGCAGCCAAGTTGGGGGTACGGGAGGATTCTACAATGAGCAGTTCTTC; CDR3 protein: CASSQVGGTGGFYNEQFF
clone size: many; V gene: TRBV4-2; J gene: TRBJ2-7; D gene: TRBD2; CDR3 DNA: TGTGCCAGCAGCCTCGCCCCCGGACTAGCGGGCTCCTACGAGCAGTACTTC; CDR3 protein: CASSLAPGLAGSYEQYF
clone size: many; V gene: TRBV11-1; J gene: TRBJ2-7; D gene: -; CDR3 DNA: TGTGCCAGCAGCTCCAGTGAGACTGCCTCCTACGAGCAGTACTTC; CDR3 protein: CASSSSETASYEQYF
clone size: many; V gene: TRBV6-1; J gene: TRBJ2-6; D gene: -; CDR3 DNA: TGTGCCAGCAGTACCCCCCGCCTAGGGTTCTCTGGGGCCAACGTCCTGACTTTC; CDR3 protein: CASSTPRLGFSGANVLTF
clone size: many; V gene: TRBV12-3/TRBV12-4; J gene: TRBJ1-1; D gene: -; CDR3 DNA: TGTGCCAGCAGCACATGGGGGAACACTGAAGCTTTCTTT; CDR3 protein: CASSTWGNTEAFF
clone size: few; V gene: TRBV13; J gene: TRBJ2-1; D gene: TRBD2; CDR3 DNA: TGTGCCAGCAGCCCGACTAGCGGATATGACAATGAGCAGTTCTTC; CDR3 protein: CASSPTSGYDNEQFF
clone size: -; V gene: TRBV19; J gene: TRBJ2-2; D gene: -; CDR3 DNA: TGTGCCAGTAGTATCAGTGGGAGGGAGCTGTTTTTT; CDR3 protein: CASSISGRELFF
clone size: many; V gene: TRBV24-1; J gene: TRBJ2-7; D gene: -; CDR3 DNA: TGTGCCACCAGTGATCCGGGGGACGCCTCCTACGAGCAGTACTTC; CDR3 protein: CATSDPGDASYEQYF
clone size: many; V gene: TRBV2; J gene: TRBJ2-5; D gene: -; CDR3 DNA: TGTGCCAGCAACATACTACCACAAGAGACCCAGTACTTC; CDR3 protein: CASNILPQETQYF
clone size: many; V gene: TRBV18; J gene: TRBJ1-4; D gene: TRBD1; CDR3 DNA: TGTGCCAGCTCGCGTAACAGGGGGTCAACTAATGAAAAACTGTTTTTT; CDR3 protein: CASSRNRGSTNEKLFF
clone size: many; V gene: TRBV9; J gene: TRBJ2-2; D gene: -; CDR3 DNA: TGTGCCAGCAGCGCCATTCTTGGGGCCGGGGAGCTGTTTTTT; CDR3 protein: CASSAILGAGELFF
clone size: -; V gene: TRBV19; J gene: TRBJ2-5; D gene: -; CDR3 DNA: TGTGCCAGTAGTTCCCGTGACTCTCCGGGGGAGACCCAGTACTTC; CDR3 protein: CASSSRDSPGETQYF
clone size: many; V gene: TRBV7-6; J gene: TRBJ1-1; D gene: -; CDR3 DNA: TGTGCCAGCAGCTTATCGGGGGCTGAAGGCACTGAAGCTTTCTTT; CDR3 protein: CASSLSGAEGTEAFF
clone size: -; V gene: TRBV6-1; J gene: TRBJ2-5; D gene: TRBD1; CDR3 DNA: TGTGCCAGCAGCCGAACAGGGGGCTGGGAGACCCAGTACTTC; CDR3 protein: CASSRTGGWETQYF
clone size: many; V gene: TRBV20-1; J gene: TRBJ1-6; D gene: -; CDR3 DNA: TGCAGTGCTCCGGCGTGGGGGAGCTCACCCCTCCACTTT; CDR3 protein: CSAPAWGSSPLHF
clone size: many; V gene: TRBV28; J gene: TRBJ1-3; D gene: -; CDR3 DNA: TGTGCCAGCAAGCGGGGATCCTCTGGAAACACCATATATTTT; CDR3 protein: CASKRGSSGNTIYF
clone size: many; V gene: TRBV2; J gene: TRBJ1-5; D gene: -; CDR3 DNA: TGTGCCAGCAGTCGGAGCCGCAATCAGCCCCAGCATTTT; CDR3 protein: CASSRSRNQPQHF
clone size: many; V gene: TRBV14; J gene: TRBJ1-1; D gene: -; CDR3 DNA: TGTGCCAGCACTGAGGAGGGGGAGGCTGAAGCTTTCTTT; CDR3 protein: CASTEEGEAEAFF
clone size: many; V gene: TRBV7-9; J gene: TRBJ2-1; D gene: TRBD2; CDR3 DNA: TGTGCCAGCAGAGGGTTGGGACTAGCGGGAGGTGGTGAGCAGTTCTTC; CDR3 protein: CASRGLGLAGGGEQFF
clone size: few; V gene: TRBV5-1; J gene: TRBJ2-4; D gene: -; CDR3 DNA: TGCGCCAGCAGCTCCCGGACAGAAAACATTCAGTACTTC; CDR3 protein: CASSSRTENIQYF
clone size: many; V gene: TRBV19; J gene: TRBJ1-1; D gene: -; CDR3 DNA: TGTGCCAGTAGTATCAGAGGGGATGGCACTGAAGCTTTCTTT; CDR3 protein: CASSIRGDGTEAFF
clone size: many; V gene: TRBV3-1; J gene: TRBJ2-7; D gene: TRBD2; CDR3 DNA: TGTGCCAGCAGCCAAGATCCGGGACTAGAAGGCGCCGAGCAGTACTTC; CDR3 protein: CASSQDPGLEGAEQYF
clone size: few; V gene: TRBV7-2; J gene: TRBJ2-1; D gene: -; CDR3 DNA: TGTGCCGGCAGCTGGGCTCCGGGGTCAAAAAGCACCTACAATGAGCAGTTCTTC; CDR3 protein: CAGSWAPGSKSTYNEQFF
clone size: -; V gene: TRBV4-3; J gene: TRBJ2-5; D gene: -; CDR3 DNA: TGCGCCAGCAGCCAAGTCCGGACTTCCCAAGAGACCCAGTACTTC; CDR3 protein: CASSQVRTSQETQYF
clone size: many; V gene: TRBV7-2; J gene: TRBJ1-1; D gene: -; CDR3 DNA: TGTGCCAGCAGCTTTACAGCTAACACTGAAGCTTTCTTT; CDR3 protein: CASSFTANTEAFF
clone size: few; V gene: TRBV29-1; J gene: TRBJ2-1; D gene: -; CDR3 DNA: TGCAGCGTTGAAGATCCCCGGGACGGGCCCTACAATGAGCAGTTCTTC; CDR3 protein: CSVEDPRDGPYNEQFF
clone size: many; V gene: TRBV11-3; J gene: TRBJ2-5; D gene: TRBD1; CDR3 DNA: TGTGCCAGCAGCCTAGGGACAGGGCAGGCCCAGTACTTC; CDR3 protein: CASSLGTGQAQYF
clone size: -; V gene: TRBV18; J gene: TRBJ2-7; D gene: TRBD2; CDR3 DNA: TGTGCCAGCTCACCACGAGGACTAGCGGGACTATGGGAGCAGTACTTC; CDR3 protein: CASSPRGLAGLWEQYF
clone size: many; V gene: TRBV10-3; J gene: TRBJ2-5; D gene: -; CDR3 DNA: TGTGCCACCTCCCTACAAGAGACCCAGTACTTC; CDR3 protein: CATSLQETQYF
clone size: many; V gene: TRBV28; J gene: TRBJ1-4; D gene: -; CDR3 DNA: TGTGCCAGCAGTTTAGGTCAGGGGCTTCGGCTGTTTTTT; CDR3 protein: CASSLGQGLRLFF
clone size: -; V gene: TRBV24-1; J gene: TRBJ2-7; D gene: TRBD1; CDR3 DNA: TGTGCCACCAGTGAGTCCGGGACAGATTACGAGCAGTACTTC; CDR3 protein: CATSESGTDYEQYF
clone size: many; V gene: TRBV18; J gene: TRBJ2-1; D gene: -; CDR3 DNA: TGTGCCAGCGCAGGGATACGGGACACCTACTATCAGCAGTTCTTC; CDR3 protein: CASAGIRDTYYQQFF
clone size: few; V gene: TRBV9; J gene: TRBJ2-1; D gene: TRBD2; CDR3 DNA: TGTGCCAGCAGCACCGCTAGCGGGCCCGATAAAGCGTACAATGAGCAGTTCTTC; CDR3 protein: CASSTASGPDKAYNEQFF
clone size: few; V gene: TRBV20-1; J gene: TRBJ2-7; D gene: TRBD2; CDR3 DNA: TGCAGTGCTCGCCGGTCCCGACTAGCAGGCTACGAGCAGTACTTC; CDR3 protein: CSARRSRLAGYEQYF
clone size: few; V gene: TRBV10-3; J gene: TRBJ1-1; D gene: -; CDR3 DNA: TGTGCCATCAGTGAGTCGTGGACGAACACTGAAGCTTTCTTT; CDR3 protein: CAISESWTNTEAFF
clone size: few; V gene: TRBV7-3; J gene: TRBJ2-7; D gene: -; CDR3 DNA: TGTGCCAGCAGCCCTGCCCCTGGCGGAGGCGAGCAGTACTTC; CDR3 protein: CASSPAPGGGEQYF
clone size: many; V gene: TRBV6-1; J gene: TRBJ2-2; D gene: TRBD1; CDR3 DNA: TGTGCCAGCAGCCGACAGGGGGACACCGGGGAGCTGTTTTTT; CDR3 protein: CASSRQGDTGELFF
clone size: many; V gene: TRBV6-2/TRBV6-3; J gene: TRBJ2-1; D gene: -; CDR3 DNA: TGTGCCAGCAGTTACGATTGGGTTAGCGATGAGCAGTTCTTC; CDR3 protein: CASSYDWVSDEQFF
clone size: -; V gene: TRBV20-1; J gene: TRBJ2-5; D gene: TRBD2; CDR3 DNA: TGCAGTGCTGGGACTAGCGGGGTGGAGACCCAGTACTTC; CDR3 protein: CSAGTSGVETQYF
clone size: many; V gene: TRBV11-2; J gene: TRBJ2-1; D gene: -; CDR3 DNA: TGTGCCAGCAGCTTCCCCAGGGGGAGGGGGGGCTACAATGAGCAGTTCTTC; CDR3 protein: CASSFPRGRGGYNEQFF
clone size: -; V gene: TRBV18; J gene: TRBJ1-5; D gene: TRBD1; CDR3 DNA: TGTGCCAGCTCAACAGGGGCACTCTATCAGCCCCAGCATTTT; CDR3 protein: CASSTGALYQPQHF
clone size: -; V gene: TRBV27; J gene: TRBJ2-3; D gene: -; CDR3 DNA: TGTGCCAGCAGCCCCCTAGGTCGCGCAGATACGCAGTATTTT; CDR3 protein: CASSPLGRADTQYF
clone size: few; V gene: TRBV30; J gene: TRBJ2-2; D gene: -; CDR3 DNA: TGTGCCTGGACCCGAGGATTGTCCGGGGAGCTGTTTTTT; CDR3 protein: CAWTRGLSGELFF
clone size: -; V gene: TRBV20-1; J gene: TRBJ2-5; D gene: TRBD1; CDR3 DNA: TGCAGTGCCTTGCGCCGGGACAGGGGAGAGACCCAGTACTTC; CDR3 protein: CSALRRDRGETQYF
clone size: many; V gene: TRBV10-3; J gene: TRBJ2-1; D gene: TRBD1; CDR3 DNA: TGTGCCATCAGTGACCCGGGACAGGGCGCTGGAAATGAGCAGTTCTTC; CDR3 protein: CAISDPGQGAGNEQFF
clone size: many; V gene: TRBV29-1; J gene: TRBJ2-7; D gene: TRBD2; CDR3 DNA: TGCAGCGTCCGACGGACTAGCGGAGACGAGCAGTACTTC; CDR3 protein: CSVRRTSGDEQYF
clone size: many; V gene: TRBV7-2; J gene: TRBJ2-5; D gene: -; CDR3 DNA: TGTGCCAGCAGCTCCCGGGACCAAGAGACCCAGTACTTC; CDR3 protein: CASSSRDQETQYF